This T cell receptor (beta chain) was documented in a study of cytomegalovirus exposure and HLA in healthy donors. Use of 60 Vbeta and 13 Jbeta primers characterized the PCR. Sequencing used immunoSEQ multiplex PCR; TCRdb keeps in-frame clones, though not all of them. This table holds around 55,000 clones, about 67% found once. As to this clone: Its cognate antigen is unknown.

Findings of the study overall: Around 160 TCR beta chains were listed as cytomegalovirus-associated. Later on, an analysis tied 15,000 or so TCR beta sequences to HLA alleles at 0.05 false discovery rate.

This sequence was found in a man aged 40-50 years in good health and CMV-seropositive. The sequencing sample was made of PBMCs.

CDR3 region: CASSLETGGTEAFF. The CDR3 nucleotides read TGTGCCAGTAGTCTGGAGACAGGGGGCACTGAAGCTTTCTTT. The chain carries TRBV19 and TRBJ1-1; 9 bases are a match to TRBD1. V gave up 5 bases and J gave up 4 bases; unmatched junction bases: 5. This CDR3 has 14 amino acids. The germline CDR1 and CDR2 sequences are LNHDA and SQIVND (reference sequence).